This TCR beta chain came from a study of PD-1 blockade in classical Hodgkin lymphoma. Time point reported: cycle 4 day 1 (C4D1), after 6 weeks of nivolumab. Every patient was affected by relapse after autologous stem cell transplantation, while exposure to brentuximab vedotin was not uniform. The patients, who had relapsed/refractory classical Hodgkin lymphoma, achieved best responses of complete response, partial response or progressive disease. Here immunoSEQ multiplex PCR was the method, and the copy in TCRdb shows in-frame clones only, minus some. Altogether 57,000 or so clones are present, about 85% being singletons, with the ten largest covering more than 8%. The CDR3 spans 18 residues. Trimming at V came to 4 bases and at J to 9 bases, leaving 20 bases not matched to a gene. In germline, CDR1 is MNHNS, CDR2 SASEGT. Study outcomes and limitations: Reported findings placed baseline TCR diversity lower in newly diagnosed patients (compared with healthy donors). Why the repertoires differ is still unclear, perhaps disease activity or prior therapy. It was CD4+ TCR diversity, not CD8+, that rose significantly by C4D1.

Note on this clone: Its antigen is undetermined.

The source is a human donor with classical Hodgkin lymphoma. Specimen: peripheral blood mononuclear cells (PBMCs), collected before the fourth cycle of nivolumab. The rearrangement joins TRBV6-1 to TRBJ2-1; 8 bases match TRBD2. This CDR3 is CASSGTGVERGMMAEQFF. In DNA, the CDR3 is TGTGCCAGCAGTGGCACCGGTGTCGAGCGGGGGATGATGGCTGAGCAGTTCTTC.